This paragraph covers one TCR beta chain sequence. This clonotype has a handful of counts. No cognate antigen has been identified for it. The sample holds no much larger clone one base away, and base qualities are not on file. V ends up 6 bases short and J 0 bases short, with an unmatched junction base count of 4. CDR1 and CDR2 were assigned from the germline V gene as MNHEY and SVGEGT. The CDR3 measures 14 amino acids from cysteine to phenylalanine. Here the CDR3 DNA is all that survives: 42 bases in frame from base 1. The record originates from a study of T cells after yellow fever vaccination (dated by TCRdb to between 2018 and 2021). For the study in its entirety: Libraries from fractions with low cell numbers were prepared with the SMART-Seq v4 Ultra Low Input RNA kit. To follow T-cell clones before and after primary and booster YFV17D yellow fever vaccination, bulk TCR alpha and beta repertoires were sequenced over time. Two healthy male donors, one aged 18 to 30 and one aged 30 to 40 years, made up the cohort. Blood was drawn at multiple timepoints before and after primary and secondary immunization, with bulk PBMC replicates and cell subsets isolated. Broad study findings and their caveats: After the booster, most clones that had expanded after primary vaccination were detected again (approximately 95% of CD4 and 88% of CD8), suggesting broad maintenance of memory. Because only two donors were included in the study, the extent to which the findings can be generalized is limited. The secondary T-cell response was weaker than the primary response but faster, peaking on day 5 instead of day 15. A small fraction of clonotypes showed up in both the CD4 and CD8 compartments, probably as a result of convergent recombination. FACS-sorted repertoires could contain abundant contaminating clonotypes from the bulk population, so computational filtering was required.

The sample's treatment or condition label, in plain terms: live attenuated yellow fever vaccine strain. A standard Ficoll-Paque protocol was used to isolate PBMCs from peripheral blood. Dynabeads CD4 and CD8 positive selection kits were used to isolate CD4 and CD8 T-cell fractions. TriZol was used to extract RNA from bulk PBMCs, CD4 and CD8 fractions, and dextramer-positive and dextramer-negative fractions. TCRdb shows the sequencer as Illumina NovaSeq 6000. TCR cDNA was made using 5'RACE template switching, a step that added a universal primer site and unique molecular identifiers. Priming for cDNA synthesis came from both the TCR alpha and TCR beta constant segments. Library amplification involved two PCR steps, and the second step added sample barcodes and sequencing adapters. Sequencing of the libraries was done on either Illumina HiSeq 2500 (2x100 bp) or NovaSeq (2x150 bp). The authors' analysis ran thus. Reads were demultiplexed and collapsed into UMI consensus sequences with MIGEC, and V(D)J alignment was performed with MiXCR. Vaccine-responding clonotypes were identified with edgeR using replicate PBMC samples, with FDR below 0.01 and a log2 fold change above 5 up to day 15 being required. Each bulk clonotype received a CD4 or CD8 identity based on whether the sequenced CD4 or CD8 repertoire contained that clonotype at higher abundance. TCRdb redid the processing of the public reads, applying fastp at Q25 and MiXCR, and retained in-frame beta chains. Every distinct CDR3 protein forms one entry, paired with its most common genes and DNA. None of the V and J calls come from the authors' own analysis; TCRdb made them. Here the sample has about 120,000 distinct CDR3 sequences; under 9% occur a single time. The leading ten clones occupy about two fifths of the sample.

This TCR was sampled from a young man who received the YFV17D yellow fever vaccine. The sample was CD8+ T cells sorted from PBMCs, taken on the day of the yellow fever booster vaccination. The chain is made from TRBV6-2 or TRBV6-3 and TRBJ2-5; 7 central bases correspond to TRBD2. The CDR3 sequence is CASSPGLDQETQYF. The sequenced DNA is TGTGCCAGCAGCCCAGGACTAGACCAAGAGACCCAGTACTTC.